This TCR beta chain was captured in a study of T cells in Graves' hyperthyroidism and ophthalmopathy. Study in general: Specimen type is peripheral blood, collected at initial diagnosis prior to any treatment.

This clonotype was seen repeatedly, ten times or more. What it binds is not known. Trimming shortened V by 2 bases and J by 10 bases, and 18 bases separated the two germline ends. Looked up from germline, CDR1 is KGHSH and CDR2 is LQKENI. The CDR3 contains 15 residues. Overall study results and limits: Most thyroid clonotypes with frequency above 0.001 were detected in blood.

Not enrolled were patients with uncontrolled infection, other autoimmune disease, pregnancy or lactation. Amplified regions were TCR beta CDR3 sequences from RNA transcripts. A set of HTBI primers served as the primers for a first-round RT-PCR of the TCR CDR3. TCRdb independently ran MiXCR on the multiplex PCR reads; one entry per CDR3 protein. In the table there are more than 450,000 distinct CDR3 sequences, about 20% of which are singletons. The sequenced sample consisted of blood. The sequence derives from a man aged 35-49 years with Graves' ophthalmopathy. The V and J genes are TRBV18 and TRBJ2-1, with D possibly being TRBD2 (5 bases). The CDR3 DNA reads TGTGCCAGCTCACCAGCGACGGACTCCCCGTGGGAGCAGTTCTTC. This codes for CASSPATDSPWEQFF.